Below, one T cell receptor beta chain is given with its context. Its target is unknown. The data originate from a study of TIL therapy for anti-PD-1-resistant metastatic lung cancer. Overall study context: Median tumor PD-L1 proportion score was 5.5% to 6.5%. Most patients had lung adenocarcinoma.

There are 16 residues in the CDR3. Per germline, CDR1 SEHNR and CDR2 FQNEAQ (reference sequence). V lost 2 bases to trimming and J lost 3 bases, with 17 bases between them. Noted time point: pre-treatment sample, taken before nivolumab and TIL therapy. Study-wide findings and caveats: The cohort had more treatment-naive, never-smoker and oncogene-addicted patients than typical.

This was the immunoSEQ v3 assay. Method: immunoSEQ multiplex PCR; TCRdb's copy keeps in-frame clones and lacks some. Here the sample spans tens of thousands of clones, about nine tenths being singletons. This sequence joins TRBV7-9 and TRBJ2-7; D is perhaps TRBD1 (6 bases). This material consisted of blood, taken at baseline. This TCR was recovered from a person aged 30 to 80 with non-small cell lung cancer. The CDR3 bases are TGTGCCAGCAGCTTATTGGATGGATCAGGGGACTACGAGCAGTACTTC. Protein: CASSLLDGSGDYEQYF.